This T cell receptor beta chain is from a study of early T cells in non-severe SARS-CoV-2 infection. In the study overall: The sequenced material was bulk RNA from unsorted whole blood, and its chains were unpaired.

Overall study results and limits: Missing private and CD4 specificities, VDJdb matching favored anti-spike CD8 responses.

Individual cDNA molecules each received unique molecular identifiers attached to them. TCRdb independently ran MiXCR on the 5' RACE reads; one entry per CDR3 protein. The sample gives tens of thousands of distinct CDR3 sequences, roughly 9.1% of which show up once; 6.5% to 8.5% is in the top ten. A few counts support this clonotype. The antigen is not known. CDR3 length: 14 amino acids. In germline, CDR1 is LGHDT, CDR2 YNNKEL (reference sequence). V gave up 4 bases and J gave up 5 bases; unmatched junction bases: 2. The source of this sequence is an adult who was a healthcare worker with PCR-confirmed SARS-CoV-2 infection or an uninfected control (not recorded which). Source: whole blood, taken at baseline. The J gene is TRBJ1-3, the V gene TRBV3-1; the match to TRBD1 covers 10 bases. CDR3 DNA: TGTGCCAGCAGCCCGGGACAGGGGAGAAACACCATATATTTT. Translating it yields CASSPGQGRNTIYF. The entire variable domain, with the rest obtained from reference TRBV3-1 and TRBJ1-3, is as follows: DTAVSQTPKYLVTQMGNDKSIKCEQNLGHDTMYWYKQDSKKFLKIMFSYNNKELIINETVPNRFSPKSPDKAHLNLHINSLELGDSAVYFCASSPGQGRNTIYFGEGSWLTVV.